The clone carrying this TCR beta chain was recorded only once. The method was immunoSEQ multiplex PCR; TCRdb's version includes in-frame clones alone and lacks a portion of them. This table holds 65,000 to 90,000 clones, 80% to 95% found once. The data stem from a study of OX40 agonist ivuxolimab in advanced cancers. This CDR3 is 15 amino acids long. The germline CDR1 and CDR2 sequences are SEHNR and FQNEAQ (reference sequence). The germline V and J ends were trimmed by 7 bases and 6 bases, with 20 bases remaining between them. Sequences were derived from CD4+ or CD8+ T cells sorted from blood, sampled in a trial of the OX40 agonist ivuxolimab. This chain links TRBV7-9 with TRBJ2-3; a weak D match, TRBD1 (6 bases). This TCR derives from an adult with an advanced solid tumor such as melanoma, head and neck, liver or kidney cancer. The CDR3 protein is CASTTSTGKGDTQYF. CDR3 nucleotide sequence: TGTGCCAGCACCACGTCTACAGGGAAGGGCGATACGCAGTATTTT.